Listed below are T cell receptor beta chains from one sample, sequenced in a study of Tregs in tolerant kidney transplant recipients. Profiled with immunoSEQ multiplex PCR; TCRdb holds only in-frame clones, not every one. Found here are 95,000 or so clones, roughly 93% of them singletons; the top ten hold under 2%. The sequencing here drew on CD4+ T cells from blood (PBMCs), taken 12 months after the transplant. The receptor set was obtained from a human patient who received a combined kidney and bone marrow transplant. Some T cells may have originated in the graft donor. Both conserved end residues are part of each CDR3. A D gene is named only where the DNA matches it firmly. Clone size is stated in some rows and not others, as once, few, many or a class when expanded.

abundance	d_gene	j_gene	v_gene	CDR3aa	CDR3nt
-	-	TRBJ1-4	TRBV6-6	CASSIGVSATNEKLFF	TGTGCCAGCAGTATAGGGGTGTCCGCAACTAATGAAAAACTGTTTTTT
once	TRBD1	TRBJ2-7	TRBV18	CASSPGTGLYEQYF	TGTGCCAGCTCACCAGGGACAGGGTTGTACGAGCAGTACTTC
-	TRBD2	TRBJ2-5	TRBV5-1	CASSSGGGYQETQYF	TGCGCCAGCAGCTCTGGCGGGGGGTACCAAGAGACCCAGTACTTC
-	TRBD2	TRBJ2-7	TRBV7-9	CASSLSGGAGEQYF	TGTGCCAGCAGCCTCAGCGGGGGGGCGGGCGAGCAGTACTTC
-	-	TRBJ1-2	TRBV28	CAALQGNNYGYTF	TGTGCCGCCCTACAGGGTAATAACTATGGCTACACCTTC
-	TRBD1	TRBJ1-4	TRBV13	CASSLGDRDNEKLFF	TGTGCCAGCAGCTTAGGGGACAGGGATAATGAAAAACTGTTTTTT
once	TRBD2	TRBJ2-2	TRBV9	CASSVRGGAAGELFF	TGTGCCAGCAGCGTACGCGGGGGGGCCGCCGGGGAGCTGTTTTTT
-	TRBD2	TRBJ2-1	TRBV5-1	CASRRGLAGGSGFEQFF	TGCGCCAGCCGACGGGGACTAGCGGGAGGGAGTGGGTTTGAGCAGTTCTTC
-	TRBD1	TRBJ1-1	TRBV27	CASSFTGVNTEAFF	TGTGCCAGCAGTTTTACAGGGGTGAACACTGAAGCTTTCTTT
-	-	TRBJ1-2	TRBV5-4	CASSPGGPNYGYTF	TGTGCCAGCAGCCCGGGAGGCCCTAACTATGGCTACACCTTC
-	-	TRBJ2-2	TRBV5-1	CASSRGQNTGELFF	TGCGCCAGCAGCCGGGGACAGAACACCGGGGAGCTGTTTTTT
once	-	TRBJ2-5	TRBV7-9	CASSPPGVVLDQETQYF	TGTGCCAGCAGCCCACCCGGGGTAGTGTTAGACCAAGAGACCCAGTACTTC
-	-	TRBJ2-2	TRBV11-2	CASSRGPDTGELFF	TGTGCCAGCAGCAGGGGTCCGGACACCGGGGAGCTGTTTTTT
-	-	TRBJ2-3	TRBV4-1	CASSQVSVAADTQYF	TGCGCCAGCAGCCAAGTTAGTGTTGCGGCAGATACGCAGTATTTT
-	TRBD2	TRBJ2-5	TRBV7-3	CASSPRKPAGRQETQYF	TGTGCCAGCAGCCCCCGCAAACCAGCGGGAAGGCAAGAGACCCAGTACTTC
-	-	TRBJ1-1	TRBV19	CASRSRGSTEAFF	TGTGCCAGTAGGTCCCGGGGTTCCACTGAAGCTTTCTTT
-	TRBD1	TRBJ2-7	TRBV27	CASSLLPPGTGFVEQYF	TGTGCCAGCAGTCTACTTCCCCCCGGGACAGGATTTGTCGAGCAGTACTTC
-	-	TRBJ2-2	TRBV19	CASSRQGTNTGELFF	TGTGCCAGTAGTCGCCAGGGCACGAACACCGGGGAGCTGTTTTTT